This T cell receptor (beta chain) came from a study of identical twins. Donors were all healthy Caucasians. General study findings and limits: Analyses of zero insertions could be partly confounded by invariant MAIT and iNKT cells. Cord blood beta clonotypes that were abundant carried fewer insertions, and memory repertoires showed no such trend. Cross-sectional statistics, not tracking of the same donors, supported the conclusions.

TCRdb recomputed calls from the 5' RACE reads with MiXCR, one row per CDR3 protein. The table has 310,000 or so distinct CDR3 sequences, 8% to 9.5% seen once. Note on this clonotype: Its specificity is unknown.

Looked up from germline, CDR1 is SGHAT and CDR2 is FQDESV (reference sequence). The CDR3 consists of 16 residues. V was shortened by 1 base and J by 0 bases, with 13 bases between the two germline ends. The data also belong to a second study, concerning yellow fever vaccine responses in identical twins.

This clonotype was sampled from a woman aged 18 to 35 in good health. Sequenced sample: CD8+ T cells sorted from blood. This rearrangement joins TRBV11-1 to TRBJ2-7; tentative D call: TRBD2 (7 bases). The CDR3 sequence: CASSLVAGGHSYEQYF. CDR3 nucleotides: TGTGCCAGCAGCTTAGTGGCCGGGGGGCACTCCTACGAGCAGTACTTC.